This TCR beta chain appears in the sequencing data of a study of PD-1 blockade in mismatch repair-deficient tumors. Overall study context: Patients had around 12 mismatch repair-deficient cancer types, all previously treated and progressing. Whole-study findings and limits: Rapid post-treatment expansion, then contraction, generally preceding radiologic response, marked tumor-resident clones.

All patients were mismatch repair deficient, assessed by either PCR or immunohistochemistry. TCR sequencing covered a few patients who responded to pembrolizumab. Concerning this clone itself: Antigen unknown.

Sequencing was performed with immunoSEQ multiplex PCR; in TCRdb, only in-frame clones are kept and a portion is missing. The sample holds 120,000 or so clones, approximately 90% seen once. This sample comprised peripheral blood, obtained 44 weeks after starting pembrolizumab. This sequence originates from an adult with mismatch repair-deficient cancer.

The CDR3 region is CASSGGHRTSYEQYF. CDR3 DNA: TGTGCCAGCAGCGGAGGACACCGCACCTCCTACGAGCAGTACTTC. This chain joins TRBV2 and TRBJ2-7; D may match TRBD1 or TRBD2 (5 bases each). V lost 6 bases and J 0 bases, leaving 15 bases between the germline ends. CDR3 length: 15 residues. Germline CDR1 and CDR2: SNHLY and FYNNEI. The entire variable domain, with the rest obtained from reference TRBV2 and TRBJ2-7, is as follows: EPEVTQTPSHQVTQMGQEVILRCVPISNHLYFYWYRQILGQKVEFLVSFYNNEISEKSEIFDDQFSVERPDGSNFTLKIRSTKLEDSAMYFCASSGGHRTSYEQYFGPGTRLTVT.